This entry describes one T cell receptor beta chain. Its matching antigen is unknown. The PCR employed 60 Vbeta primers together with 13 Jbeta primers. TCRdb's table, derived via immunoSEQ multiplex PCR, lists solely in-frame clones and lacks some. The sample includes about 120,000 clones, over 60% of them seen just once. Germline assignment: CDR1 SEHNR and CDR2 FQNEAQ (reference sequence). V was cut by 6 bases and J by 7 bases, with 13 bases left in between. CDR3 size: 13 residues. These data belong to a study of cytomegalovirus exposure and HLA in healthy donors. Study as a whole: The Caucasian-associated ancestry cluster held over 65% of some 420 genotyped donors. The study, taken as a whole, reports: TCR beta V- and J-gene trimming was later associated with a missense DCLRE1C variant.

The J gene is TRBJ2-1, the V gene TRBV7-9; weak D call: TRBD2 (5 bases). The sequencing input was PBMCs. This sequence was found in a man younger than 45 in good health and CMV-seropositive. CDR3 sequence: CASRPAVANEQFF. The CDR3 coding sequence is TGTGCCAGCAGGCCAGCGGTGGCTAATGAGCAGTTCTTC.